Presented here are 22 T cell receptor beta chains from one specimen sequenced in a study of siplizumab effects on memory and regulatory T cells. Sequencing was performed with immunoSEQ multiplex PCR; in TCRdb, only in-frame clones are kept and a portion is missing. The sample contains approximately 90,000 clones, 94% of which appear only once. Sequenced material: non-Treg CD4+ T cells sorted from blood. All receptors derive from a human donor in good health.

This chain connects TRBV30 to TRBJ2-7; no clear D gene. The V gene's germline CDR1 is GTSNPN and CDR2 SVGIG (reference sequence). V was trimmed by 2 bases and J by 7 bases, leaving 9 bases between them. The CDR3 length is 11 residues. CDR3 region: CAWSRSQEQYF. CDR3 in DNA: TGTGCCTGGAGTAGATCCCAGGAGCAGTACTTC. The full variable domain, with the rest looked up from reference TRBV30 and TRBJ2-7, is SQTIHQWPATLVQPVGSPLSLECTVEGTSNPNLYWYRQAAGRGLQLLFYSVGIGQISSEVPQNLSASRPQDRQFILSSKKLLLSDSGFYLCAWSRSQEQYFGPGTRLTVT.

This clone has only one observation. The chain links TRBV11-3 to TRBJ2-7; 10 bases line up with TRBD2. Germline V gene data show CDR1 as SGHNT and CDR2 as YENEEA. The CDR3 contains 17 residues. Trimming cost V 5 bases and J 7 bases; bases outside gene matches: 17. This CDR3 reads CASSQGELAGGGGEQYF. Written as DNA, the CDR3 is TGTGCCAGCAGCCAGGGAGAGTTAGCGGGAGGAGGCGGGGAGCAGTACTTC.

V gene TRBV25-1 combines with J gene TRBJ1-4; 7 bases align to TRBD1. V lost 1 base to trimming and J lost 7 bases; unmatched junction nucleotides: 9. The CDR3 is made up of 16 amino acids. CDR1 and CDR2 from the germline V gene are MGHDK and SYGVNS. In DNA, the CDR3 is TGTGCCAGCAGTGAATCAAAGACAGGGCATGCTGAAAAACTGTTTTTT. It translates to CASSESKTGHAEKLFF.

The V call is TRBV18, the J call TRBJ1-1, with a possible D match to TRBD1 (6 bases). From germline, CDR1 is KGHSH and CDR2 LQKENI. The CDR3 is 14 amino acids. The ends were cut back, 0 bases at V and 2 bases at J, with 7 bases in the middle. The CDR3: CASSPPGGNTEAFF. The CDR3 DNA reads TGTGCCAGCTCACCACCAGGGGGTAACACTGAAGCTTTCTTT.

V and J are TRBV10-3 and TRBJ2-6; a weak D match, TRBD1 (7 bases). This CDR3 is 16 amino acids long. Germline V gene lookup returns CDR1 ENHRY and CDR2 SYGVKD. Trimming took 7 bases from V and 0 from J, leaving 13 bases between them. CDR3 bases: TGTGCCATCACGGGGGACAGCTACTCTGGGGCCAACGTCCTGACTTTC. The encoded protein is CAITGDSYSGANVLTF.

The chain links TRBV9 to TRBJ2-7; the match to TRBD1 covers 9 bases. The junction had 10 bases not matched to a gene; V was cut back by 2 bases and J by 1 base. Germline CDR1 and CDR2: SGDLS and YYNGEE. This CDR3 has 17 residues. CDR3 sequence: CASSVTVGQGRSYEQYF. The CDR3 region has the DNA TGTGCCAGCAGCGTTACTGTGGGACAGGGTAGGTCCTACGAGCAGTACTTC.

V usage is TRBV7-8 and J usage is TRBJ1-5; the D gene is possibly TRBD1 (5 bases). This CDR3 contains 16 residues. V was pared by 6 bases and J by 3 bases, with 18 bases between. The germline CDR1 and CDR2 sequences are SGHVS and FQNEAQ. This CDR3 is CASSPSAGPFNQPQHF. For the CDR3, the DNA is TGTGCCAGCAGTCCCTCGGCAGGGCCCTTCAATCAGCCCCAGCATTTT. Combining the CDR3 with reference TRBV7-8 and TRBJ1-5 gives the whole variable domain GAGVSQSPRYKVAKRGQDVALRCDPISGHVSLFWYQQALGQGPEFLTYFQNEAQLDKSGLPSDRFFAERPEGSVSTLKIQRTQQEDSAVYLCASSPSAGPFNQPQHFGDGTRLSIL.

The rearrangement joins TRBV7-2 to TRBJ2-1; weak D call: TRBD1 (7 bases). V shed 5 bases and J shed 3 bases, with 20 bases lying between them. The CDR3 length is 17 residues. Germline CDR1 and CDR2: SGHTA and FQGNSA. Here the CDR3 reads CASSQGDRRDFYNEQFF. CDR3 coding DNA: TGTGCCAGCAGCCAGGGGGATCGCCGGGACTTCTACAATGAGCAGTTCTTC.

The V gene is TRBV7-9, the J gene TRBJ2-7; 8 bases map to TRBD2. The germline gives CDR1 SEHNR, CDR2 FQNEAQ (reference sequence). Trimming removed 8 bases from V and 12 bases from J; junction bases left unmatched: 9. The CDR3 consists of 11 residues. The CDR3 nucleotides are TGTGCCAGCTCCGATGGCGGGGGGAGGTACTTC. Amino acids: CASSDGGGRYF.

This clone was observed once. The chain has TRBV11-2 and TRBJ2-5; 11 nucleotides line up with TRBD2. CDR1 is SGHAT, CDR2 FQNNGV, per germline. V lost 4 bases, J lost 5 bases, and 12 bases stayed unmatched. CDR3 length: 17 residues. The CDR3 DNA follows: TGTGCCAGCAGCTACTCTATAGCGGGAGGGCCTCGGGAGACCCAGTACTTC. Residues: CASSYSIAGGPRETQYF.

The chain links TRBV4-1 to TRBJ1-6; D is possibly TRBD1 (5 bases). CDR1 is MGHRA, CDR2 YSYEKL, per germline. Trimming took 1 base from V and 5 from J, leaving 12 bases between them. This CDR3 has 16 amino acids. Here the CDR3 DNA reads TGCGCCAGCAGCCAAGTTGTGACAGTTAATAATTCACCCCTCCACTTT. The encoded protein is CASSQVVTVNNSPLHF.

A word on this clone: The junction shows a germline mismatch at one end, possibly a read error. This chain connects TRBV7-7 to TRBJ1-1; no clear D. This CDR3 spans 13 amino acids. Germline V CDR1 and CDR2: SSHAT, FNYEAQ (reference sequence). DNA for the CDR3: TGTGCTAGCAGCTTGGGCAGGAACACTGAAGCTTTCTTT. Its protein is CASSLGRNTEAFF.

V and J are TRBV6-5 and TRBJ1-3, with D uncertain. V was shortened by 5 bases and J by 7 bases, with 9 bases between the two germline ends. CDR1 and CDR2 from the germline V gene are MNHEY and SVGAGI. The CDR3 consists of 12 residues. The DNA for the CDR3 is TGTGCCAGCAGTGAAGGGTGGAACACCATATATTTT. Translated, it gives CASSEGWNTIYF.

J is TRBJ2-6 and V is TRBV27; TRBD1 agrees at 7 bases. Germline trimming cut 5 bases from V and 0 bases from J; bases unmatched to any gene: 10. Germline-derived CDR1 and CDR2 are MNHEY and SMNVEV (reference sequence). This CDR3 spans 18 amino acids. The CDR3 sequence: CASSRRGTANSGANVLTF. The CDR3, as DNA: TGTGCCAGCAGTCGGCGAGGGACAGCAAACTCTGGGGCCAACGTCCTGACTTTC.

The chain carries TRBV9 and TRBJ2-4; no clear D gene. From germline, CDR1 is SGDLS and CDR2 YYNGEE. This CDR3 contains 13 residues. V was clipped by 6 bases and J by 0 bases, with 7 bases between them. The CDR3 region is CASMKGAKNIQYF. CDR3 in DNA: TGTGCCAGCATGAAAGGAGCCAAAAACATTCAGTACTTC.

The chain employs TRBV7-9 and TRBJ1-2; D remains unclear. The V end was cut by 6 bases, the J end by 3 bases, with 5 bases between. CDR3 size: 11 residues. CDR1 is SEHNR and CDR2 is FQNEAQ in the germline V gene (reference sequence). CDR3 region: CASRAYYGYTF. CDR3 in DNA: TGTGCCAGCAGAGCTTACTATGGCTACACCTTC.

The DNA of the CDR3 is TGTGCCACCAGCACCCAAGAGACCCAGTACTTC. Amino acid sequence: CATSTQETQYF. The V gene is TRBV15, the J gene TRBJ2-5; no firm D call. V was shortened by 4 bases and J by 1 base, with 1 base between the two germline ends. This CDR3 contains 11 residues. Germline V lookup: CDR1 LNHNV, CDR2 YYDKDF (reference sequence). The variable domain in full, completed from reference TRBV15 and TRBJ2-5, reads DAMVIQNPRYQVTQFGKPVTLSCSQTLNHNVMYWYQQKSSQAPKLLFHYYDKDFNNEADTPDNFQSRRPNTSFCFLDIRSPGLGDTAMYLCATSTQETQYFGPGTRLLVL.

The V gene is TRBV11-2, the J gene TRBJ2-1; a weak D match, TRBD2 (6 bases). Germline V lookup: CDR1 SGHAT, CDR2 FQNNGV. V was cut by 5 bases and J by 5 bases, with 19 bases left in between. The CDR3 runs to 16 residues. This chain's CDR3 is CASSPRGAGMNNEQFF. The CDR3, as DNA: TGTGCCAGCAGCCCGAGAGGGGCGGGGATGAACAATGAGCAGTTCTTC. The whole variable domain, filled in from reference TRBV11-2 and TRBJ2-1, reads EAGVAQSPRYKIIEKRQSVAFWCNPISGHATLYWYQQILGQGPKLLIQFQNNGVVDDSQLPKDRFSAERLKGVDSTLKIQPAKLEDSAVYLCASSPRGAGMNNEQFFGPGTRLTVL.

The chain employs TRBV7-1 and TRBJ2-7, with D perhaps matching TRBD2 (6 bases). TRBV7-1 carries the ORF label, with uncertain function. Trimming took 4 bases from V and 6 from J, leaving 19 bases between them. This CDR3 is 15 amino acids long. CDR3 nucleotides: TGTGCCAGCAGCTTAGATGGCGGGACGGGTTCCGAGCAGTACTTC. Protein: CASSLDGGTGSEQYF.

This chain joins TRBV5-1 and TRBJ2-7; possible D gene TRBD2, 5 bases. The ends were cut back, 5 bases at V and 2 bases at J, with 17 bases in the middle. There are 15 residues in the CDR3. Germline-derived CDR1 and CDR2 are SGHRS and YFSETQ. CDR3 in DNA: TGCGCCAGCAGTTACCATAGCGACTTAACCTACGAGCAGTACTTC. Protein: CASSYHSDLTYEQYF.

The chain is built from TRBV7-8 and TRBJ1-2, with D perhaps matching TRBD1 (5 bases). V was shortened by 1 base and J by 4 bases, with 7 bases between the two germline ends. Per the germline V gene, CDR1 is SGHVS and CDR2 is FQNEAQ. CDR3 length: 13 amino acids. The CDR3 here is CASSLGQSYGYTF. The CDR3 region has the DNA TGTGCCAGCAGCTTAGGACAGAGCTATGGCTACACCTTC.

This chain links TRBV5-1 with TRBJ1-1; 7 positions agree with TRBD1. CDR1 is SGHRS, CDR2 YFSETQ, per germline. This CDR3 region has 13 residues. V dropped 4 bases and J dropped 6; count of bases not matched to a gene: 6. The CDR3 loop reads CASSGGQFPEAFF. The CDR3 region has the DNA TGCGCCAGCAGCGGGGGACAGTTCCCTGAAGCTTTCTTT.